This TCR beta chain was recovered during a study of technical replicates of blood from a handful of donors. Produced via immunoSEQ multiplex PCR; TCRdb's table is partial and in-frame only. The sample yields fewer than 100,000 clones, about 90% seen once. The germline CDR1 and CDR2 sequences are LNHDA and SQIVND (reference sequence). J gave up 8 bases and V 3 bases, and 7 bases lay outside the gene matches. CDR3 length: 14 residues. The chain joins TRBV19 to TRBJ1-2; 9 bases fit TRBD1. The sequenced sample consisted of T cells isolated from PBMCs. The source is a human donor in good health. For the CDR3, the DNA is TGTGCCAGTAGTATCAGGGACAGGGAGAAGGGCTACACCTTC. This gives the protein CASSIRDREKGYTF.